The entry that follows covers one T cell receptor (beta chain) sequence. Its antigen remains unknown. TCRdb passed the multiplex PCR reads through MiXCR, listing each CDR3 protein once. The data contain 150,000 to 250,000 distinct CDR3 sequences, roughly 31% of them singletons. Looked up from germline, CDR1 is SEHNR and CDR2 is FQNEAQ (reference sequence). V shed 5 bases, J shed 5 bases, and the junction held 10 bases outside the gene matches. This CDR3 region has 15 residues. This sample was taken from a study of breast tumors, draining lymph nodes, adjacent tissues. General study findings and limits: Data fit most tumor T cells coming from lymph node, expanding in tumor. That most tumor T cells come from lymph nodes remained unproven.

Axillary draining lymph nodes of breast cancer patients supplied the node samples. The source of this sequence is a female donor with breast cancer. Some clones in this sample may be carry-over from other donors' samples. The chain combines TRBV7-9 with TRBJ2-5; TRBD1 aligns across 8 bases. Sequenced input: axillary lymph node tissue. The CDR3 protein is CASSHMTGVRETQYF. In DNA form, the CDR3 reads TGTGCCAGCAGCCACATGACAGGGGTGCGTGAGACCCAGTACTTC.